A selection of T cell receptor beta chains follows, all from one sample in a study of T cells expressing NK-cell markers. Following a re-call of the 5' RACE reads, TCRdb has one entry per CDR3 protein and lacks DNA. Its table lists roughly 430,000 distinct CDR3 sequences. The sequencing input was blood T cells: a sorted CD56 or NKG2C T cell subset, CD4+ or CD8+ T cells, or bulk PBMC T cells (not recorded which). These receptors all come from a woman between 18 and 70 years old in good health. CDR3s include the opening cysteine and the closing phenylalanine or tryptophan.

j_call v_call cdr3_aa
TRBJ2-1 TRBV12-3/TRBV12-4 CASRGLANEQFF
TRBJ2-7 TRBV20-1 CSAREGLEADEQYF
TRBJ2-3 TRBV28 CASRPWTDTQYF
TRBJ2-1 TRBV29-1 CSGRDYTYNEQFF
TRBJ2-4 TRBV12-3/TRBV12-4 CASSLLGENIQYF
TRBJ1-2 TRBV4-1 CASSHTANYGYTF
TRBJ2-5 TRBV24-1 CATSDPGGDAGETQYF
TRBJ2-5 TRBV20-1 CSARDTLVQETQYF
TRBJ2-1 TRBV20-1 CSAGPGTTKYNEQFF
TRBJ2-3 TRBV18 CASSPPAPADTQYF
TRBJ2-7 TRBV5-1 CASSLEARFSYEQYF
TRBJ1-1 TRBV19 CASSRSPVGGYTEAFF
TRBJ1-2 TRBV10-3 CAISGGRRYGYTF
TRBJ2-1 TRBV11-3 CASSLGASGVNNEQFF
TRBJ1-4 TRBV20-1 CSATADREKLFF
TRBJ2-1 TRBV5-4 CASRGDSGSYNEQFF